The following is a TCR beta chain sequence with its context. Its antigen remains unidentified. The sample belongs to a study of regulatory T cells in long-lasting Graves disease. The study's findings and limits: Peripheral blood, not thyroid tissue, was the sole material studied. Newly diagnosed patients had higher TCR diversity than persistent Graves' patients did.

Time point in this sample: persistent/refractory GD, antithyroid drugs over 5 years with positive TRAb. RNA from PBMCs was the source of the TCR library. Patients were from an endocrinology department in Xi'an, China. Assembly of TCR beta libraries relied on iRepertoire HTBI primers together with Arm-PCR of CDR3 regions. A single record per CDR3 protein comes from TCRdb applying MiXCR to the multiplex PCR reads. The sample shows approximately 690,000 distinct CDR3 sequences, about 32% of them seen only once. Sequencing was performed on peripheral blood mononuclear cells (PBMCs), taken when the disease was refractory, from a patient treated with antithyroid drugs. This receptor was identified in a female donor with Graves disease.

CDR3 bases: TGTGCCATCAGAGGTCACAGGGGGCAGAACACTGAAGCTTTCTTT. Its translation is CAIRGHRGQNTEAFF. This rearrangement joins TRBV10-3 to TRBJ1-1, with 9 nucleotides matching TRBD1. V lost 6 bases to trimming and J lost 1 base; unmatched junction nucleotides: 6. Germline CDR1 is ENHRY and CDR2 is SYGVKD. The CDR3 has 15 residues.